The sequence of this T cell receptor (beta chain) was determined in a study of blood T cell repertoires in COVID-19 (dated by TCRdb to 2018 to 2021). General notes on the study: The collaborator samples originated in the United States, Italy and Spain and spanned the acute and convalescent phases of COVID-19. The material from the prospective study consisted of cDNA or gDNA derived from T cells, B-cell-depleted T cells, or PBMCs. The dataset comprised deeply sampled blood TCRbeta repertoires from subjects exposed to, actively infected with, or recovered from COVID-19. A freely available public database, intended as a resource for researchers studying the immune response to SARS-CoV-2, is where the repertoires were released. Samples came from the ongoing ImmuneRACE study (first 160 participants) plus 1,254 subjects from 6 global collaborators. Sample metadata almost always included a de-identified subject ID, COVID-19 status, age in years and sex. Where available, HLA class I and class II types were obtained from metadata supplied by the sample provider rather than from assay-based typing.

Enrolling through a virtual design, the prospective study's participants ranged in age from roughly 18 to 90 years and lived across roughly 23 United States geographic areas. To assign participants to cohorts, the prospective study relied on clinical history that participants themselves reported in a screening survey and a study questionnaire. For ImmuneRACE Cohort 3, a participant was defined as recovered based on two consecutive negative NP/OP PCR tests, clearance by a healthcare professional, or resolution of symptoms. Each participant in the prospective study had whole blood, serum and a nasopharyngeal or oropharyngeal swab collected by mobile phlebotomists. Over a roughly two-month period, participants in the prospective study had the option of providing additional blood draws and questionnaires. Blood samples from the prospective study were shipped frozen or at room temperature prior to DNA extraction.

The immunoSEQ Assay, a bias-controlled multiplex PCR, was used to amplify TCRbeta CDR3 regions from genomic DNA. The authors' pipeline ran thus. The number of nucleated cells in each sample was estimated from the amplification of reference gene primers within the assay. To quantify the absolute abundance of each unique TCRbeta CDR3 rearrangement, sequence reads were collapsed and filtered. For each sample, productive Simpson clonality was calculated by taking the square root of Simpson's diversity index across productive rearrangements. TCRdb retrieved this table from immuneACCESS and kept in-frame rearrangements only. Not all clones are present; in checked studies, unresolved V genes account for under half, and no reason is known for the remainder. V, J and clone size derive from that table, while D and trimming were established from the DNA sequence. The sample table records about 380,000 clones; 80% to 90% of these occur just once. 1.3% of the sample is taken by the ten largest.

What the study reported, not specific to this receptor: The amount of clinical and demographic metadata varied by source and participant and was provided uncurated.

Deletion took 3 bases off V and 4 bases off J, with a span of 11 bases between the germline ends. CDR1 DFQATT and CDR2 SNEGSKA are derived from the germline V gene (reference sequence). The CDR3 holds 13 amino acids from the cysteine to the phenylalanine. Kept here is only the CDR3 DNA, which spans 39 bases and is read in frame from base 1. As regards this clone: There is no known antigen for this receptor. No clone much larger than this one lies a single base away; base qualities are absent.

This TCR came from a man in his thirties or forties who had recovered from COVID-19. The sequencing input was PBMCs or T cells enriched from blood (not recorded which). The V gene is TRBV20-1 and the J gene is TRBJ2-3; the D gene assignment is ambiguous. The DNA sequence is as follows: TGCAGTGCTAGTGGGTTTGGCCCAGATACGCAGTATTTT. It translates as CSASGFGPDTQYF.